This TCR beta chain was sequenced in a study of shared clonotypes between healthy human individuals. Clones were read by immunoSEQ multiplex PCR, and TCRdb kept only the in-frame ones, dropping some. The repertoire holds about 470,000 clones, with more than 75% as singletons. J lost 0 bases, V lost 3 bases, and 11 bases had no gene match. The CDR3 is 18 residues long. Germline CDR1 is LGHNA and CDR2 is YNFKEQ. The sample taken for sequencing was PBMCs. The source of this sequence is a middle-aged woman in good health. Some clones in this sample may be carry-over from other donors' samples. The chain combines TRBV4-2 with TRBJ1-3, with 7 bases lining up with TRBD1. The CDR3 sequence: CASSQATGALPSGNTIYF. The CDR3 region has the DNA TGTGCCAGCAGCCAGGCTACAGGGGCCCTTCCCTCTGGAAACACCATATATTTT.